This T cell receptor (beta chain) comes out of a study of cytomegalovirus exposure and HLA in healthy donors. Study findings and constraints: Investigators reported fewer than 200 TCR beta chains as tied to cytomegalovirus.

Germline CDR1 reads MNHEY; CDR2 reads SMNVEV (reference sequence). This CDR3 has 14 residues. The V and J ends lost 7 bases and 8 bases, in that order; junction bases with no gene match: 7. This clone was seen a handful of times. Its antigen remains unknown. 60 Vbeta and 13 Jbeta primers were used in PCR. This table comes from immunoSEQ multiplex PCR, and its TCRdb copy is limited to in-frame clones, with some not included. The profile shows 140,000 to 150,000 clones, 73% of them singletons. This rearrangement joins TRBV27 to TRBJ1-4; TRBD1 matches at 10 bases. This clonotype was obtained from a young woman in good health and CMV-seronegative. Specimen: PBMCs. The DNA of the CDR3 is TGTGCCAGCAATCGACAGGGGGCCGGAGAAAAACTGTTTTTT. It translates to CASNRQGAGEKLFF.